The present entry profiles one T cell receptor beta chain with its context. The data are from a study of blood T cell repertoires in COVID-19. Study information: The cDNA or gDNA used as material had been derived from T cells, B-cell-depleted T cells, or PBMCs.

The J segment lost 9 bases and the V segment lost 3 bases, leaving 3 bases of the junction unmatched. Germline values: CDR1 SGHRS, CDR2 YFSETQ. This CDR3 has 14 amino acids. Using immunoSEQ multiplex PCR, the repertoire was profiled, and TCRdb retains in-frame clones only, with some absent. The data contain 200,000 to 250,000 clones, 86% of them singletons. V is TRBV5-1 and J is TRBJ1-6, with TRBD1 identical over 10 bases. Input material: peripheral blood. This clonotype originated in a man aged 30-40 years who had recovered from COVID-19. CDR3 protein: CASSWTGGSSPLHF. CDR3 nucleotides: TGCGCCAGCAGCTGGACAGGGGGAAGTTCACCCCTCCACTTT.